These 29 T cell receptor beta chains were all obtained from the same sample, sequenced in a study of T cells in Graves' hyperthyroidism and ophthalmopathy. There were TCR beta CDR3 regions amplified from RNA transcripts. TCR CDR3 regions were first amplified by RT-PCR with HTBI primers. TCRdb itself ran the multiplex PCR reads through MiXCR, one entry per CDR3 protein. The sample lists under 800,000 distinct CDR3 sequences, approximately 14% occurring once. Sequencing used blood. These receptors were taken from a woman aged 18-35 years with Graves' hyperthyroidism.

V usage is TRBV20-1 and J usage is TRBJ2-5, with D perhaps being TRBD1 or TRBD2 (5 bases each). The V end lost 6 bases, the J end lost 5 bases, and 22 bases lay between the germline ends. The CDR3 sequence is 15 residues long. The germline V gene has CDR1 DFQATT and CDR2 SNEGSKA (reference sequence). CDR3 in amino acids: CSASEVGTSRETQYF. The CDR3 DNA follows: TGCAGTGCCTCTGAGGTGGGGACGTCCAGGGAGACCCAGTACTTC.

The rearrangement joins TRBV7-2 to TRBJ2-6, with TRBD2 matching over 7 bases. CDR1 and CDR2 (germline): SGHTA, FQGNSA. Trimming removed 3 bases from V and 1 base from J; junction bases left unmatched: 3. This CDR3 contains 16 residues. In nucleotides, the CDR3 is TGTGCCAGCAGCTTGGGGGGGTCTTCTGGGGCCAACGTCCTGACTTTC. Its protein product is CASSLGGSSGANVLTF.

This clonotype was seen only a few times. The chain is built from TRBV6-1 and TRBJ1-2; D possibly corresponds to TRBD1 (5 bases). Trimming stripped 7 bases from V and 7 bases from J, with 16 bases between. CDR3 length: 13 amino acids. The germline CDR1 and CDR2 sequences are MNHNS and SASEGT. The CDR3 DNA sequence: TGTGCCAGCATAGCAGGGTTGGATGTTGGCTACACCTTC. Translating gives CASIAGLDVGYTF.

This chain joins TRBV10-2 and TRBJ2-1; no definite D call. Trimming removed 5 bases from V and 1 base from J, with 15 bases in between. In germline, CDR1 is WSHSY, CDR2 SAAADI. CDR3 length: 16 amino acids. The CDR3 region is CASSLGLVGSYNEQFF. The CDR3, as DNA: TGCGCCAGCAGTCTAGGCCTGGTCGGATCCTACAATGAGCAGTTCTTC.

This clonotype was counted at least ten times. The rearrangement joins TRBV7-9 to TRBJ1-5; 10 nucleotides match TRBD1. This CDR3 is built from 16 residues. V gave up 6 bases and J gave up 0 bases; unmatched junction bases: 5. CDR1 is SEHNR, CDR2 FQNEAQ, per germline (reference sequence). The CDR3 coding sequence is TGTGCCAGCAGTCCCGGGACAGGGGATAGCAATCAGCCCCAGCATTTT. It translates to CASSPGTGDSNQPQHF.

The gene calls are TRBV19 and TRBJ2-2, with 8 bases identical to TRBD2. This CDR3 has 17 amino acids. The V gene's germline CDR1 is LNHDA and CDR2 SQIVND (reference sequence). The V gene end was trimmed by 7 bases and the J gene end by 8 bases; junction bases not matched to a gene: 18. The CDR3 DNA reads TGTGCCAGTACCGACGGGGGGGCAGGAGCTCACAAAGGGGAGCTGTTTTTT. It translates to CASTDGGAGAHKGELFF. Together with reference TRBV19 and TRBJ2-2, the CDR3 gives the full variable domain: DGGITQSPKYLFRKEGQNVTLSCEQNLNHDAMYWYRQDPGQGLRLIYYSQIVNDFQKGDIAEGYSVSREKKESFPLTVTSAQKNPTAFYLCASTDGGAGAHKGELFFGEGSRLTVL.

The gene calls are TRBV7-9 and TRBJ1-1, with unresolved D. CDR3 length equals 10 residues. Germline values: CDR1 SEHNR, CDR2 FQNEAQ (reference sequence). With 2 bases removed from V and 12 bases from J, the gap between germline ends came to 7 bases. The CDR3 here is CASSLRLTFF. In DNA, the CDR3 is TGTGCCAGCAGCTTAAGGTTAACTTTCTTT. The full variable domain, with the rest looked up from reference TRBV7-9 and TRBJ1-1, is DTGVSQNPRHKITKRGQNVTFRCDPISEHNRLYWYRQTLGQGPEFLTYFQNEAQLEKSRLLSDRFSAERPKGSFSTLEIQRTEQGDSAMYLCASSLRLTFFGQGTRLTVV.

In this sample, this clonotype turned up a few times. The genes are TRBV5-1 and TRBJ2-5; 7 nucleotides align to TRBD2. This CDR3 is 17 amino acids long. Trimming cost V 0 bases and J 1 base; bases outside gene matches: 9. Germline CDR1 SGHRS, CDR2 YFSETQ. The CDR3, as DNA: TGCGCCAGCAGCTTGGTGGCGGGAGCGGTCCTCCAAGAGACCCAGTACTTC. This sequence encodes CASSLVAGAVLQETQYF. Based on the CDR3 plus reference TRBV5-1 and TRBJ2-5, the full variable domain is KAGVTQTPRYLIKTRGQQVTLSCSPISGHRSVSWYQQTPGQGLQFLFEYFSETQRNKGNFPGRFSGRQFSNSRSEMNVSTLELGDSALYLCASSLVAGAVLQETQYFGPGTRLLVL.

Only a few counts were recorded for this clonotype. This chain links TRBV29-1 with TRBJ2-7; D possibly matches TRBD1 or TRBD2 (5 bases each). V was clipped by 2 bases and J by 5 bases, with 10 bases between them. Germline V gene data show CDR1 as SQVTM and CDR2 as ANQGSEA. The CDR3 totals 12 residues. CDR3 sequence (DNA): TGCAGCGTTGAATGGCAGGGACACGAGCAGTACTTC. As protein: CSVEWQGHEQYF.

This clonotype was recorded a few times. The V and J genes are TRBV30 and TRBJ2-3; the D is unclear. CDR3 size: 11 residues. CDR1 is GTSNPN, CDR2 SVGIG, per germline (reference sequence). CDR3 residues: CSAELTDTQYF. The CDR3 DNA reads as TGTTCGGCGGAGCTCACAGATACGCAGTATTTT.

The gene calls are TRBV19 and TRBJ2-3; 14 nucleotides line up with TRBD2. CDR3 size: 18 residues. The V gene's germline CDR1 is LNHDA and CDR2 SQIVND (reference sequence). V shed 8 bases, J shed 4 bases, and the junction held 14 bases outside the gene matches. CDR3 sequence: CASSSRGLAGVVSDTQYF. Written as DNA, the CDR3 is TGTGCCAGTTCCTCGAGGGGACTAGCGGGAGTTGTATCAGATACGCAGTATTTT.

The chain joins TRBV2 to TRBJ2-3, with D uncertain. V lost 9 bases and J lost 2, with 3 bases in between. This CDR3 has 10 residues. The germline gives CDR1 SNHLY, CDR2 FYNNEI. The CDR3 reads CARATDTQYF. CDR3 coding DNA: TGTGCCAGGGCCACAGATACGCAGTATTTT.

V gene TRBV5-8 combines with J gene TRBJ1-2; D possibly corresponds to TRBD1 (5 bases). Trimming took off 4 bases at V and 5 bases at J, with 18 bases between the two ends. Looked up from germline, CDR1 is SGHTS and CDR2 is YDEGEE. The CDR3 totals 15 residues. CDR3 DNA sequence: TGTGCCAGCAGCAGAGGGGAACTTTATGGGTATGGCTACACCTTC. Amino acid sequence: CASSRGELYGYGYTF.

This clonotype came up many times. The gene calls are TRBV27 and TRBJ2-7, with TRBD2 matching over 10 bases. This CDR3 has 14 amino acids. Germline trimming cut 7 bases from V and 5 bases from J; bases unmatched to any gene: 8. CDR1 and CDR2 (germline): MNHEY, SMNVEV (reference sequence). CDR3 in DNA: TGTGCCAGCACCTTTGGGACTAGCGTTGACGAGCAGTACTTC. It codes for CASTFGTSVDEQYF.

There are many counts of this clonotype. The J gene is TRBJ2-1, the V gene TRBV3-1, with 7 bases matching TRBD2. The length of the CDR3 is 15 residues. The V and J ends lost 2 bases and 7 bases, in that order; junction bases with no gene match: 8. CDR1 and CDR2 from the germline V gene are LGHDT and YNNKEL (reference sequence). The CDR3 DNA reads as TGTGCCAGCAGCCAACCAGCGGGACTAAGGAATGAGCAGTTCTTC. Protein sequence: CASSQPAGLRNEQFF.

This clonotype has ten or more counts. The rearrangement joins TRBV7-8 to TRBJ2-3, with 7 positions matching TRBD2. The CDR3 has 15 residues. Germline CDR1 and CDR2: SGHVS and FQNEAQ. J was trimmed by 6 bases and V by 6 bases; bases with no gene match: 12. CDR3 sequence (DNA): TGTGCCAGCAGGATTGGGAGGGTGGCCTCCGATACGCAGTATTTT. As protein: CASRIGRVASDTQYF.

This clonotype was seen ten or more times. V usage is TRBV7-8 and J usage is TRBJ2-6; D gene ambiguous. V lost 4 bases, J lost 3 bases, and 10 bases lay in between. CDR3 length equals 15 residues. Germline V gene data show CDR1 as SGHVS and CDR2 as FQNEAQ. Here the CDR3 reads CASSSHSGGANVLTF. DNA for the CDR3: TGTGCCAGCAGCTCCCATAGTGGTGGGGCCAACGTCCTGACTTTC.

This clonotype was seen repeatedly, ten times or more. The chain joins TRBV28 to TRBJ1-1, with 7 bases that match TRBD1. Looked up from germline, CDR1 is MDHEN and CDR2 is SYDVKM. V was clipped by 6 bases and J by 2 bases; unmatched bases: 12. This CDR3 spans 16 amino acids. The CDR3: CASRLGLQGTNTEAFF. The DNA of the CDR3 is TGTGCCAGCAGGCTGGGATTACAGGGGACCAACACTGAAGCTTTCTTT.

In this sample, this clonotype turned up many times. The chain joins TRBV28 to TRBJ2-1; D is perhaps TRBD1 or TRBD2 (5 bases each). Trimming took 8 bases from V and 7 from J, leaving 21 bases between them. In germline, CDR1 is MDHEN, CDR2 SYDVKM. There are 15 residues in the CDR3. In DNA, the CDR3 is TGTGCCAGCCGTCAGGGAGCCCTTAGTATGAATGAGCAGTTCTTC. Translating it yields CASRQGALSMNEQFF.

This clonotype was found a few times. This rearrangement joins TRBV27 to TRBJ2-1; D uncertain. The CDR3 consists of 15 residues. Germline loops: CDR1 MNHEY, CDR2 SMNVEV (reference sequence). Trimming cost V 6 bases and J 7 bases, with 19 bases left between them. CDR3 in amino acids: CASRLSDWGGNEQFF. Written as DNA, the CDR3 is TGTGCCAGCAGACTATCGGATTGGGGTGGGAATGAGCAGTTCTTC.

In its sample, this clonotype was seen many times. J is TRBJ2-2 and V is TRBV6-1, with 7 bases lining up with TRBD2. The CDR3 loop spans 17 amino acids. Germline CDR1 reads MNHNS; CDR2 reads SASEGT. Unmatched junction bases numbered 16, after V lost 5 bases and J lost 7 bases. CDR3 loop: CASSPPPGRENGGELFF. CDR3 coding DNA: TGTGCCAGCAGTCCCCCTCCAGGGCGGGAGAACGGCGGGGAGCTGTTTTTT.

In its sample, this clonotype was seen many times. The J gene is TRBJ2-1, the V gene TRBV24-1; 9 positions match TRBD2. The V and J ends lost 2 bases and 2 bases, in that order; junction bases with no gene match: 9. Germline CDR1 reads KGHDR; CDR2 reads SFDVKD. The CDR3 runs to 18 residues. The CDR3 here is CATSDWPLKREAYNEQFF. DNA of the CDR3: TGTGCCACCAGTGATTGGCCGTTAAAGCGGGAGGCCTACAATGAGCAGTTCTTC.

The sample holds many counts of this clonotype. J is TRBJ2-1 and V is TRBV7-9, with 10 bases aligning to TRBD2. CDR1 is SEHNR, CDR2 FQNEAQ, per germline (reference sequence). V lost 2 bases to trimming and J lost 5 bases; unmatched junction nucleotides: 12. The CDR3 is 18 amino acids. CDR3 protein: CASSLFVTGTSAHNEQFF. The CDR3 nucleotides read TGTGCCAGCAGCTTATTCGTAACAGGGACTAGCGCCCACAATGAGCAGTTCTTC.

This clonotype has a handful of counts. The V and J genes are TRBV20-1 and TRBJ2-2; 7 bases fit TRBD1. This CDR3 region has 17 residues. Germline CDR1 DFQATT, CDR2 SNEGSKA (reference sequence). V was clipped by 0 bases and J by 6 bases; unmatched bases: 13. The CDR3 region is CSAREGSGTVGSGELFF. The CDR3 DNA reads TGCAGTGCTAGAGAAGGTTCCGGGACAGTGGGCTCCGGGGAGCTGTTTTTT.

This clonotype was observed at least ten times. J is TRBJ2-1 and V is TRBV12-5; D may match TRBD1 or TRBD2 (5 bases each). The germline V and J ends were trimmed by 8 bases and 0 bases, with 26 bases remaining between them. The germline V gene encodes CDR1 LGHNT and CDR2 FRNRAP. There are 19 residues in the CDR3. CDR3 in DNA: TGTGCTAGTAGATTCAGCGGACAAGCTGGGACCCTCTCCTACAATGAGCAGTTCTTC. Translation gives CASRFSGQAGTLSYNEQFF.

This clonotype has just a few counts. The CDR3 coding sequence is TGCAGCGTTTCCTCAGGGTCGGGTGGCTACACCTTC. It yields the protein CSVSSGSGGYTF. The chain employs TRBV29-1 and TRBJ1-2, with TRBD1 as a possible D gene (5 bases). Trimming removed 5 bases from V and 7 bases from J, with 14 bases in between. CDR1 SQVTM and CDR2 ANQGSEA come from the germline V gene. The CDR3 covers 12 residues.

This chain connects TRBV6-5 to TRBJ1-3, with D possibly TRBD1 on 5 matching bases. Trimming took 2 bases from V and 0 from J, leaving 8 bases between them. Germline CDR1 reads MNHEY; CDR2 reads SVGAGI. This CDR3 region has 15 residues. Here the CDR3 DNA reads TGTGCCAGCAGTTACGGGACTTACTCTGGAAACACCATATATTTT. The encoded protein is CASSYGTYSGNTIYF.

This clonotype has more than one count but fewer than ten. J is TRBJ2-7 and V is TRBV7-8; D could derive from TRBD1 or TRBD2 (5 bases each). Germline-derived CDR1 and CDR2 are SGHVS and FQNEAQ. This CDR3 spans 18 amino acids. Trimming took 1 base from V and 5 from J, leaving 24 bases between them. CDR3 sequence reads: CASSLERSGRWMADEQYF. The CDR3 bases are TGTGCCAGCAGCTTAGAAAGGTCGGGACGTTGGATGGCGGACGAGCAGTACTTC. Looking up the rest from reference TRBV7-8 and TRBJ2-7 gives the full variable domain: GAGVSQSPRYKVAKRGQDVALRCDPISGHVSLFWYQQALGQGPEFLTYFQNEAQLDKSGLPSDRFFAERPEGSVSTLKIQRTQQEDSAVYLCASSLERSGRWMADEQYFGPGTRLTVT.

This clonotype was found many times. The chain carries TRBV3-1 and TRBJ1-6; no reliable D call. The CDR3 extends over 13 amino acids. Germline CDR1 reads LGHDT; CDR2 reads YNNKEL (reference sequence). The germline V and J ends were trimmed by 0 bases and 9 bases, with 6 bases remaining between them. CDR3 DNA: TGTGCCAGCAGCCAAGATGGGTTTTCACCCCTCCACTTT. Its translation is CASSQDGFSPLHF.